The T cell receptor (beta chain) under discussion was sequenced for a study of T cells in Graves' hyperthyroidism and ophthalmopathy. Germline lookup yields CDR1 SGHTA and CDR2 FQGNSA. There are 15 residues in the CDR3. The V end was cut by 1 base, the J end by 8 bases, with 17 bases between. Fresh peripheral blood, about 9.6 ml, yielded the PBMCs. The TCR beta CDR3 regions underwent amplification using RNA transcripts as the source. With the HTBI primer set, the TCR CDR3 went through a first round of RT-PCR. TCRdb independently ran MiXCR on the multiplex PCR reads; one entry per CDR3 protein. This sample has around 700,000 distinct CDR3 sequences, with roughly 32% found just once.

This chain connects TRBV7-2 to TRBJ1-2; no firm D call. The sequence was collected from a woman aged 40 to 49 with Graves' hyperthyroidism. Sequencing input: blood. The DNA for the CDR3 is TGTGCCAGCAGCTTAGGGGTGGATCTAACGGCGGGCTACACCTTC. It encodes CASSLGVDLTAGYTF.